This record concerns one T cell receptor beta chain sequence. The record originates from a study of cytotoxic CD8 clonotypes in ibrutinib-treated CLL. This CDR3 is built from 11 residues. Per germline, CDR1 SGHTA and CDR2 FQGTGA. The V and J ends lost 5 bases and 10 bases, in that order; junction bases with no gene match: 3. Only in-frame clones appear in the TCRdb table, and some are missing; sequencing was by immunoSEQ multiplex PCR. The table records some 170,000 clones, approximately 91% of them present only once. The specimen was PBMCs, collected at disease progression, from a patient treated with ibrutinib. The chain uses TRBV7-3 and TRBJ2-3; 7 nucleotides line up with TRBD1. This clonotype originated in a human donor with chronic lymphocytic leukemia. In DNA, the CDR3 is TGTGCCAGCAGCGACAGGGTGGCGCAGTATTTT. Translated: CASSDRVAQYF.